This entry lists 13 T cell receptor beta chains sequenced from one sample in a study of blood T cell repertoires in COVID-19. Assay used: immunoSEQ multiplex PCR; TCRdb lists only in-frame clones, some missing. The sample holds 250,000 to 300,000 clones, roughly 89% seen once. Sequenced: peripheral blood. All receptors derive from a woman between 40 and 55 years old who had recovered from COVID-19.

V gene TRBV5-4 combines with J gene TRBJ2-5, with TRBD1 matching over 7 bases. The germline gives CDR1 SGHNT, CDR2 YYREEE (reference sequence). V was clipped by 4 bases and J by 3 bases; unmatched bases: 6. CDR3 size: 14 residues. The CDR3 bases are TGTGCCAGCAGCCCAGACAGGGTCGAAGAGACCCAGTACTTC. Encoded protein: CASSPDRVEETQYF.

The chain uses TRBV28 and TRBJ2-1; D might be TRBD2 (5 bases). Germline CDR1 and CDR2: MDHEN and SYDVKM. This CDR3 is 14 amino acids long. Trimming took 8 bases from V and 9 from J, leaving 20 bases between them. CDR3 sequence: CASQERKPLGEQFF. DNA of the CDR3: TGTGCCAGCCAGGAGCGGAAACCGCTGGGTGAGCAGTTCTTC. Complete variable domain (other parts from reference TRBV28 and TRBJ2-1): DVKVTQSSRYLVKRTGEKVFLECVQDMDHENMFWYRQDPGLGLRLIYFSYDVKMKEKGDIPEGYSVSREKKERFSLILESASTNQTSMYLCASQERKPLGEQFFGPGTRLTVL.

The chain has TRBV9 and TRBJ2-7, with 8 bases fitting TRBD2. The CDR3 is 14 amino acids. J was trimmed by 4 bases and V by 3 bases; bases with no gene match: 6. Germline CDR1 is SGDLS and CDR2 is YYNGEE. CDR3 sequence (DNA): TGTGCCAGCAGCGCGGGGGGGGAACTGTACGAGCAGTACTTC. It yields the protein CASSAGGELYEQYF.

The chain links TRBV19 to TRBJ1-2; 9 nucleotides line up with TRBD1. The CDR3 runs 15 residues. Trimming took 7 bases from V and 4 from J; bases not matched to a gene: 10. Per germline, CDR1 LNHDA and CDR2 SQIVND (reference sequence). The CDR3 protein is CASTPSGQGGYGYTF. The DNA for the CDR3 is TGTGCCAGTACCCCCTCGGGACAGGGCGGCTATGGCTACACCTTC.

V is TRBV2 and J is TRBJ2-6; 9 bases agree with TRBD1. Per germline, CDR1 SNHLY and CDR2 FYNNEI. Trimming took 3 bases from V and 4 from J; bases not matched to a gene: 7. The CDR3 consists of 17 residues. The CDR3 reads CASSDWGQGSGANVLTF. The CDR3 DNA reads TGTGCCAGCAGTGATTGGGGACAGGGTTCAGGGGCCAACGTCCTGACTTTC.

The V call is TRBV7-2, the J call TRBJ2-7, with a tentative D call TRBD1 (5 bases). Germline CDR1 reads SGHTA; CDR2 reads FQGNSA. The CDR3 has 14 amino acids. Trimming left V 1 base short and J 0 bases short, with 7 bases between. The CDR3 reads CASSLVDSSYEQYV. DNA of the CDR3: TGTGCCAGCAGCTTAGTTGACAGCTCCTACGAGCAGTACGTC.

This clone has only one observation. V is TRBV27 and J is TRBJ1-5, with TRBD1 identical over 11 bases. Germline trimming cut 1 base from V and 6 bases from J; bases unmatched to any gene: 5. This CDR3 has 16 residues. Germline-derived CDR1 and CDR2 are MNHEY and SMNVEV (reference sequence). The CDR3 protein is CASSLLGTGGAQPQHF. The CDR3 DNA sequence: TGTGCCAGCAGTTTATTAGGGACAGGGGGAGCTCAGCCCCAGCATTTT.

The V and J genes are TRBV7-8 and TRBJ1-1; no firm D call. This CDR3 contains 15 residues. The germline V gene has CDR1 SGHVS and CDR2 FQNEAQ. V dropped 5 bases and J dropped 2 bases, with 15 bases sitting between them. CDR3 DNA: TGTGCCAGCAGCCCTAATCCCGGGAAAAACACTGAAGCTTTCTTT. This sequence encodes CASSPNPGKNTEAFF.

The gene calls are TRBV29-1 and TRBJ1-2; 7 nucleotides match TRBD1. Germline CDR1 reads SQVTM; CDR2 reads ANQGSEA. This CDR3 comprises 13 residues. V gave up 6 bases and J gave up 7 bases; unmatched junction bases: 11. As DNA, the CDR3 is TGCAGCGTGAGGGTGGGTCAGGGGGGTGGCTACACCTTC. The encoded protein is CSVRVGQGGGYTF.

The chain carries TRBV11-3 and TRBJ1-5; no clear D gene. Trimming took 3 bases from V and 5 from J, leaving 17 bases between them. The CDR3 spans 16 residues. Germline lookup yields CDR1 SGHNT and CDR2 YENEEA. The CDR3 nucleotides are TGTGCCAGCAGCTTGGGAGGTCGAAAGGGAGATCAGCCCCAGCATTTT. Translation gives CASSLGGRKGDQPQHF.

The J gene is TRBJ1-2, the V gene TRBV19; the match to TRBD1 covers 7 bases. The ends lost 5 bases at V and 8 bases at J; junction bases unmatched: 11. This CDR3 has 14 residues. The germline V gene encodes CDR1 LNHDA and CDR2 SQIVND (reference sequence). CDR3 region: CASSLDRESYGYTF. In DNA form, the CDR3 reads TGTGCCAGTAGTCTCGACAGGGAATCTTACGGCTACACCTTC.

CDR3 sequence (DNA): TGTGCCAGCAGCTCCGGCACAGATACGCAGTATTTT. This sequence encodes CASSSGTDTQYF. The V and J genes are TRBV7-3 and TRBJ2-3; D is unclear. The length of the CDR3 is 12 residues. CDR1 is SGHTA, CDR2 FQGTGA, per germline. Trimming cost V 4 bases and J 1 base, with 3 bases left between them.

This sequence joins TRBV27 and TRBJ2-2; 12 bases map to TRBD2. The germline gives CDR1 MNHEY, CDR2 SMNVEV (reference sequence). Trimming cost V 5 bases and J 7 bases; bases outside gene matches: 5. The CDR3 length is 15 residues. The DNA of the CDR3 is TGTGCCAGCAGTACTAGCGGGGGGTTTTTCGGGGAGCTGTTTTTT. It codes for CASSTSGGFFGELFF.